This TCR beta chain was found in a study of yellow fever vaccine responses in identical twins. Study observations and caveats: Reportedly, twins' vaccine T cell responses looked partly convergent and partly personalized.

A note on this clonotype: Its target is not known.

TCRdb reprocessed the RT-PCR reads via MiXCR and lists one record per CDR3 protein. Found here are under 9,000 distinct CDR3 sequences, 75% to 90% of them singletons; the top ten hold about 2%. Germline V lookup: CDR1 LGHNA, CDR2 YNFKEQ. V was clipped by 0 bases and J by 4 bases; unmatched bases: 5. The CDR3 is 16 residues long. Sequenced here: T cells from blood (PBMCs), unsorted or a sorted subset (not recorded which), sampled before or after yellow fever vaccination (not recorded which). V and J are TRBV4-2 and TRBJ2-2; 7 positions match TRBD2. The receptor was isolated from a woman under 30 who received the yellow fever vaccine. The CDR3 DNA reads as TGTGCCAGCAGCCAAGATAAGCGGGAAGCCACCGGGGAGCTGTTTTTT. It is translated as CASSQDKREATGELFF.